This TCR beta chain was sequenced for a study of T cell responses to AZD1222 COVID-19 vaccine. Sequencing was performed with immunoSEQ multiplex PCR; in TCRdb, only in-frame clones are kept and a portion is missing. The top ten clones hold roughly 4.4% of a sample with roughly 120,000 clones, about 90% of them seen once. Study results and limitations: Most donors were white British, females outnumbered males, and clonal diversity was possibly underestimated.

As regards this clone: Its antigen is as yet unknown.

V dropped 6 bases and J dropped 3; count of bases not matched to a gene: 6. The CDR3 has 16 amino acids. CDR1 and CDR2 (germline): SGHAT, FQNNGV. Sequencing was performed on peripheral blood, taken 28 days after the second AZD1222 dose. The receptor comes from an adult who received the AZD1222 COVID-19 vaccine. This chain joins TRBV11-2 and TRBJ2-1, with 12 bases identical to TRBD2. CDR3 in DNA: TGTGCCAGCAGTCCCGGACTAGCGGGAAGCTACAATGAGCAGTTCTTC. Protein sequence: CASSPGLAGSYNEQFF.